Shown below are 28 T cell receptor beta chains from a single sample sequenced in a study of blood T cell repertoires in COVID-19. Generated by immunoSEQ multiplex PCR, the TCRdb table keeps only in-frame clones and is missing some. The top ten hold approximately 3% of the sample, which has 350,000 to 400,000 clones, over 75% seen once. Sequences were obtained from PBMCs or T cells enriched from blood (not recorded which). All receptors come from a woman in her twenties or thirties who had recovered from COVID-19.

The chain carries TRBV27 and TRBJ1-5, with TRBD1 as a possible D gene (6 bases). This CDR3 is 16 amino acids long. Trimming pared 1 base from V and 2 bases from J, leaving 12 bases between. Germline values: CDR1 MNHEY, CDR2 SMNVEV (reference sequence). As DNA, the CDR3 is TGTGCCAGCAGTTTATGGGCAGGGGCGGGCAATCAGCCCCAGCATTTT. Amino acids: CASSLWAGAGNQPQHF.

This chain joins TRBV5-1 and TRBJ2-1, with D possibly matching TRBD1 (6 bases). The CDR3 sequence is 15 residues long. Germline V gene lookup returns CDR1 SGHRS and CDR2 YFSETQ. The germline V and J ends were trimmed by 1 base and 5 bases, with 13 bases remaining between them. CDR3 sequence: CASSLMDRVDNEQFF. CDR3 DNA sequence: TGCGCCAGCAGCTTGATGGACAGAGTTGACAATGAGCAGTTCTTC.

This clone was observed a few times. The CDR3 protein is CASSPSRDIYEQYF. DNA for the CDR3: TGCGCCAGCAGCCCGTCCCGGGACATTTACGAGCAGTACTTC. The V and J genes are TRBV5-1 and TRBJ2-7, with D possibly being TRBD1 (6 bases). V lost 4 bases and J lost 4, with 15 bases in between. This CDR3 spans 14 amino acids. Germline CDR1 is SGHRS and CDR2 is YFSETQ. The variable domain in full, with the rest retrieved from reference TRBV5-1 and TRBJ2-7, is KAGVTQTPRYLIKTRGQQVTLSCSPISGHRSVSWYQQTPGQGLQFLFEYFSETQRNKGNFPGRFSGRQFSNSRSEMNVSTLELGDSALYLCASSPSRDIYEQYFGPGTRLTVT.

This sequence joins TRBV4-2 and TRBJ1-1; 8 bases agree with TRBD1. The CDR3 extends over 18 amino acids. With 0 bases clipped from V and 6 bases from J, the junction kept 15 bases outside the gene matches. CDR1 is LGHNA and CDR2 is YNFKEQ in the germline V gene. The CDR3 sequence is CASSQDVGQEGFKAEAFF. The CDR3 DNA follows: TGTGCCAGCAGCCAAGATGTGGGACAGGAAGGTTTTAAAGCTGAAGCTTTCTTT.

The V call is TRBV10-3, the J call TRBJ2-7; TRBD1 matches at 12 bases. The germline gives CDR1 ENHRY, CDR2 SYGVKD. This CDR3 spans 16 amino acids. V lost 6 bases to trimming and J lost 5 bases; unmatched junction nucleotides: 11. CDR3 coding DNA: TGTGCCATCAGATCTACCCGGGACAGGGGGCACAACGAGCAGTACTTC. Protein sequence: CAIRSTRDRGHNEQYF.

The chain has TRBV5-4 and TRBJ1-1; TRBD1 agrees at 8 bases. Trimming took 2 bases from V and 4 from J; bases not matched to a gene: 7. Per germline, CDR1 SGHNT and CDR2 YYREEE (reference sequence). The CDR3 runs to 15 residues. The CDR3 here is CASSFRTGILTEAFF. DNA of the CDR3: TGTGCCAGCAGCTTTCGGACAGGGATCCTCACTGAAGCTTTCTTT.

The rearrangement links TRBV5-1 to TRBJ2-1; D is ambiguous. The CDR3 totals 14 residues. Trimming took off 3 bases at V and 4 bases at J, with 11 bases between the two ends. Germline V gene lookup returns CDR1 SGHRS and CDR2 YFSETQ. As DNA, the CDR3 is TGCGCCAGCAGCTCGAGTTTGTTGTACAATGAGCAGTTCTTC. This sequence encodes CASSSSLLYNEQFF.

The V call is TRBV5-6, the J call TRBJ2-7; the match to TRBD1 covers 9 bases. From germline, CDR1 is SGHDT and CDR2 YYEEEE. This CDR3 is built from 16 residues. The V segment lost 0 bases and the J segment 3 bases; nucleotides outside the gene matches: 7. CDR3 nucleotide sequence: TGTGCCAGCAGCTTGGGGGTAGGGACAGGGATCTACGAGCAGTACTTC. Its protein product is CASSLGVGTGIYEQYF. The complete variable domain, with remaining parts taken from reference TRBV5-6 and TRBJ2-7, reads DAGVTQSPTHLIKTRGQQVTLRCSPKSGHDTVSWYQQALGQGPQFIFQYYEEEERQRGNFPDRFSGHQFPNYSSELNVNALLLGDSALYLCASSLGVGTGIYEQYFGPGTRLTVT.

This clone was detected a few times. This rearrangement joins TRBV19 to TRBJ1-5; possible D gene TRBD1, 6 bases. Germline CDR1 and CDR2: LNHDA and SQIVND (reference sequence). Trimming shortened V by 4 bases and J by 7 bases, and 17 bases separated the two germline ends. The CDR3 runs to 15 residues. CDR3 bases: TGTGCCAGTAGTACAATACAGGGAGATCGGCAGCCCCAGCATTTT. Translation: CASSTIQGDRQPQHF.

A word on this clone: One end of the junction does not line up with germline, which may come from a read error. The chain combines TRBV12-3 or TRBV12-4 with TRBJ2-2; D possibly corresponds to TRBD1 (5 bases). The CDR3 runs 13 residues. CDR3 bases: TGTGCCAGCAGTAGACAGAACACCAGGGAGCTGTTTTTT. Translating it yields CASSRQNTRELFF.

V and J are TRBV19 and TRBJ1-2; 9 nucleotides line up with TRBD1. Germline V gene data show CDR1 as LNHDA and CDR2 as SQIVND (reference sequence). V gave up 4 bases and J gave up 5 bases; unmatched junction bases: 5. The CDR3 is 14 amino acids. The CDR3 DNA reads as TGTGCCAGTAGTACCGCGGGACAGGGATATGGCTACACCTTC. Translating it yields CASSTAGQGYGYTF.

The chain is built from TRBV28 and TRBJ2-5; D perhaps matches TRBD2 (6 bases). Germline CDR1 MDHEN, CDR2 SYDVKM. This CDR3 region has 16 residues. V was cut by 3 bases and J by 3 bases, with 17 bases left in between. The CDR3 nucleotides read TGTGCCAGCAGTTTGCCGGGAGAGCGCGTGGAAGAGACCCAGTACTTC. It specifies CASSLPGERVEETQYF.

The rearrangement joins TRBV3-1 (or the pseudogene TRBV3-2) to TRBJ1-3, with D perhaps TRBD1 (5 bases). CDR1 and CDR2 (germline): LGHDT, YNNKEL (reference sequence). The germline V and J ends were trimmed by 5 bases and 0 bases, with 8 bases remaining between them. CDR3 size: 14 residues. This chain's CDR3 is CASSATDSGNTIYF. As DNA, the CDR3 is TGTGCCAGCAGCGCGACAGACTCTGGAAACACCATATATTTT.

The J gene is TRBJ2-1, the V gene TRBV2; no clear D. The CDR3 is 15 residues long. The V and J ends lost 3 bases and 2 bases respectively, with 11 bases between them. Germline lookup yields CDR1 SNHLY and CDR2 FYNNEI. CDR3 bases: TGTGCCAGCAGTGAGCCTAGTTCGCCCTACAATGAGCAGTTCTTC. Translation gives CASSEPSSPYNEQFF.

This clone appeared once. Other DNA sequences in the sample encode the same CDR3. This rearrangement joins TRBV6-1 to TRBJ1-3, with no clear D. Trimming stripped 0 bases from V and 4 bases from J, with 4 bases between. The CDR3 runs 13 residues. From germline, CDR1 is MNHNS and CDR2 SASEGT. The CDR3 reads CASSEARGNTIYF. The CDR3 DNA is TGTGCCAGCAGTGAAGCGCGAGGAAACACCATATATTTT.

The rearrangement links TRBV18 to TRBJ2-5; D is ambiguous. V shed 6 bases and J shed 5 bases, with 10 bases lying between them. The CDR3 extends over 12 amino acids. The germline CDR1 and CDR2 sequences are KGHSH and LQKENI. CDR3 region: CASSPSGETQYF. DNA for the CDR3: TGTGCCAGCTCCCCATCCGGGGAGACCCAGTACTTC.

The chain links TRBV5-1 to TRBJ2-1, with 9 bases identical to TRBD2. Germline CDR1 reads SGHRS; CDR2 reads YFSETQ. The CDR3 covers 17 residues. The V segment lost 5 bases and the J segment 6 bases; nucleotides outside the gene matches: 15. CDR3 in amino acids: CASSPNEGAGGLNEQFF. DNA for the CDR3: TGCGCCAGCAGTCCGAACGAGGGAGCGGGGGGCCTCAATGAGCAGTTCTTC.

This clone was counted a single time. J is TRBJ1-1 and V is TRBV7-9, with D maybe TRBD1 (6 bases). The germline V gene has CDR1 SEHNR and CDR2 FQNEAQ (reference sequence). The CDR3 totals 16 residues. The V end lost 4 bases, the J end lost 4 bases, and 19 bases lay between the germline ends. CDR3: CASSSTPRGGTTEAFF. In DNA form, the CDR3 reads TGTGCCAGCAGCTCCACGCCTAGGGGGGGGACCACTGAAGCTTTCTTT. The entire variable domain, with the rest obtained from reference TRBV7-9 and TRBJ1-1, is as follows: DTGVSQNPRHKITKRGQNVTFRCDPISEHNRLYWYRQTLGQGPEFLTYFQNEAQLEKSRLLSDRFSAERPKGSFSTLEIQRTEQGDSAMYLCASSSTPRGGTTEAFFGQGTRLTVV.

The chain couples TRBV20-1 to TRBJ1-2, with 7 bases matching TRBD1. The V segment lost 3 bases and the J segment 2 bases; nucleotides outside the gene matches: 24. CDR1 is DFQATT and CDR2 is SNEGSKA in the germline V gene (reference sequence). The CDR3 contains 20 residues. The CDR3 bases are TGCAGTGCTAGTAACGTTGGTCCGACAGCCTCCCAGGGGGACAACTATGGCTACACCTTC. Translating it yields CSASNVGPTASQGDNYGYTF.

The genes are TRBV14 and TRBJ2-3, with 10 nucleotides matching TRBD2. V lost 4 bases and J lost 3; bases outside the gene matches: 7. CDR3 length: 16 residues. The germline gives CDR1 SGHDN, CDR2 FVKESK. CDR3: CASSPLAGARTDTQYF. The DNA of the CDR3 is TGTGCCAGCAGCCCCCTAGCGGGGGCCCGGACAGATACGCAGTATTTT. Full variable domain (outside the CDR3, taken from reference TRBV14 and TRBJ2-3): EAGVTQFPSHSVIEKGQTVTLRCDPISGHDNLYWYRRVMGKEIKFLLHFVKESKQDESGMPNNRFLAERTGGTYSTLKVQPAELEDSGVYFCASSPLAGARTDTQYFGPGTRLTVL.

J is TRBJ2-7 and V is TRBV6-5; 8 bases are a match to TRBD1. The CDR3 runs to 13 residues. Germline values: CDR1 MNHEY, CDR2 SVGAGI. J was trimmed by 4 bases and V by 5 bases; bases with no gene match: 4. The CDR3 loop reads CASSKDREYEQYF. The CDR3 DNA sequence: TGTGCCAGCAGTAAGGACAGGGAATACGAGCAGTACTTC.

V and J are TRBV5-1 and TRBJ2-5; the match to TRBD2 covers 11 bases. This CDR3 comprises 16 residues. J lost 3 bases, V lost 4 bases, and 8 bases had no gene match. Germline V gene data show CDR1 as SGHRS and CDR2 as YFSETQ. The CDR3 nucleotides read TGCGCCAGCAGCCCGGATTCACTAGCGGGGGAAGAGACCCAGTACTTC. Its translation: CASSPDSLAGEETQYF.

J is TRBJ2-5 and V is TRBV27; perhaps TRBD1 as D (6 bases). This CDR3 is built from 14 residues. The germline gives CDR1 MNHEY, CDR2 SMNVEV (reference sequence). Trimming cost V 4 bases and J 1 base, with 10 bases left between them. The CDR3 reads CASSSTGFQETQYF. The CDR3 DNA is TGTGCCAGCAGTTCTACAGGGTTCCAAGAGACCCAGTACTTC.

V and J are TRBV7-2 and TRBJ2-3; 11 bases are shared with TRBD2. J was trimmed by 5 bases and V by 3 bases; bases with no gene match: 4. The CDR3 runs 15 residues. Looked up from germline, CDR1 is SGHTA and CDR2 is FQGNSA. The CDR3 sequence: CASSFLAGGGDTQYF. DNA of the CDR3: TGTGCCAGCAGCTTCCTAGCGGGAGGAGGAGATACGCAGTATTTT.

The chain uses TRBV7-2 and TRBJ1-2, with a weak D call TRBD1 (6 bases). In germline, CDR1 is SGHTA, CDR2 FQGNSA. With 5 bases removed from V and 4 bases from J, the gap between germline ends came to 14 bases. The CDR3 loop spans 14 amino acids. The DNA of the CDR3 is TGTGCCAGCAGCCCTAGACAGGAAGGCTATGGCTACACCTTC. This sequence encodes CASSPRQEGYGYTF.

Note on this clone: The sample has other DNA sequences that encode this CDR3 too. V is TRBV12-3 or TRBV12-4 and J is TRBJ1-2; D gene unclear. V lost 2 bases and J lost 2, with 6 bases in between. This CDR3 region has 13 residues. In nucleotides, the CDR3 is TGTGCCAGCAGTTTACAGGAAAACTATGGCTACACCTTC. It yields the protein CASSLQENYGYTF.

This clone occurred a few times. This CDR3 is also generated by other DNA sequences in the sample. Written as DNA, the CDR3 is TGTGCCAGCAGCGTAGGCGGCACCTACGAGCAGTACTTC. This gives the protein CASSVGGTYEQYF. The J gene is TRBJ2-7, the V gene TRBV9; no clear D. CDR3 length equals 13 residues. V shed 0 bases and J shed 2 bases, with 6 bases lying between them. CDR1 is SGDLS and CDR2 is YYNGEE in the germline V gene.

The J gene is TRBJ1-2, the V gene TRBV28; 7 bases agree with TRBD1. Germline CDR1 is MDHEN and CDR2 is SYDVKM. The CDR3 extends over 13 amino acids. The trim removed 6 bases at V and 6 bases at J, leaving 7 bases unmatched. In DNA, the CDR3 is TGTGCCAGCAGATTAATTACAGGGGATGGCTACACCTTC. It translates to CASRLITGDGYTF.